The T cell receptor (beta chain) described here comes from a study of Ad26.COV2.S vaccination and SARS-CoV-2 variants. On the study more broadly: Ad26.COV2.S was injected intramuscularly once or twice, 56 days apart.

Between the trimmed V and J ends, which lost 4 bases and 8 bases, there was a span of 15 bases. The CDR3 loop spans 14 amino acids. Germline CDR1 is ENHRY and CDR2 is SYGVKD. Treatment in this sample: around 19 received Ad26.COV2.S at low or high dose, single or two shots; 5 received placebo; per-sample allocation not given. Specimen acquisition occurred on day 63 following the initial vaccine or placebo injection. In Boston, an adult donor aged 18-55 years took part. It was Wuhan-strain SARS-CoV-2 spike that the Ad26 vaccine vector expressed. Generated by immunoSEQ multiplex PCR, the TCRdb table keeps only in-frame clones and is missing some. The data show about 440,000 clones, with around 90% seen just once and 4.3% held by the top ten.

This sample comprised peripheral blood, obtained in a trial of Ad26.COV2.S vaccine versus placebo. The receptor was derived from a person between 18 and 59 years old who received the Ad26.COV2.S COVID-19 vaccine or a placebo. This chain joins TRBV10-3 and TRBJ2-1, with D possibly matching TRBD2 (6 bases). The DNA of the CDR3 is TGTGCCATCAGTGGAGGGCCTAGCGTGGATGAGCAGTTCTTC. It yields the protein CAISGGPSVDEQFF.